The sequence of this TCR beta chain was determined in a study of early T cells in non-severe SARS-CoV-2 infection. Study information: The input, bulk RNA from unsorted whole blood, was sequenced, and chains were unpaired.

The protocol attached unique molecular identifiers to individual cDNA molecules. From the 5' RACE reads, TCRdb called clonotypes with MiXCR, one entry per CDR3 protein. The table records 32,000 or so distinct CDR3 sequences, 6.3% of them present only once. Points from the study as a whole: Anti-spike CD8 specificities were favored by VDJdb matching, whose results missed private and CD4 specificities.

Germline CDR1 SGHDT, CDR2 YYEEEE. This CDR3 comprises 13 residues. Trimming cost V 3 bases and J 5 bases, with 6 bases left between them. Within the sample, this clonotype is medium-sized (0.01 to 0.1%). Its antigen remains unidentified. The material sequenced was whole blood. The origin of this receptor is an adult who was a healthcare worker with PCR-confirmed SARS-CoV-2 infection or an uninfected control (not recorded which). The chain couples TRBV5-6 to TRBJ1-6; D ambiguous. The CDR3 protein is CASSSTDNSPLHF. CDR3 DNA: TGTGCCAGCAGCTCAACAGATAATTCACCCCTCCACTTT.